These T cell receptor beta chains were read from a single sample in a study of blood T cell repertoires in COVID-19. Profiled with immunoSEQ multiplex PCR; TCRdb holds only in-frame clones, not every one. The table has 85,000 to 110,000 clones, approximately 86% seen once. The sample comprised peripheral blood. The receptors shown here come from a human donor in a cohort sampled during active COVID-19. Both conserved end residues are part of each CDR3. Fields, in order: V gene, D gene, J gene, clone size, CDR3 protein, CDR3 DNA. A D gene is named only where the DNA matches it firmly. Clone size is shown for a subset of rows, as once, few, many or a class of expanded clone.

TRBV30,TRBD2,TRBJ2-3,.,CAWRYSGRMADTQYF,TGTGCCTGGAGGTATAGCGGGAGAATGGCAGATACGCAGTATTTT
TRBV29-1,.,TRBJ1-1,once,CSASVGAAYTEAFF,TGCAGCGCATCAGTAGGTGCAGCGTACACTGAAGCTTTCTTT
TRBV9,.,TRBJ2-3,.,CASSVDPGEVKDTQYF,TGTGCCAGCAGCGTAGATCCGGGAGAAGTAAAAGATACGCAGTATTTT
TRBV6-6,TRBD1,TRBJ2-1,.,CASSPGQGFYNEQFF,TGTGCCAGCAGTCCGGGACAGGGCTTCTACAATGAGCAGTTCTTC
TRBV11-2,TRBD1,TRBJ1-4,.,CASGRDRDEKLFF,TGTGCCAGTGGCCGGGACAGGGACGAAAAACTGTTTTTT
TRBV10-1,.,TRBJ2-5,.,CASSVGGSQETQYF,TGCGCCAGCAGCGTTGGGGGGTCACAAGAGACCCAGTACTTC
TRBV7-2,TRBD1,TRBJ1-3,.,CASSFTGQGRNTIYF,TGTGCCAGCAGCTTTACGGGACAGGGAAGAAACACCATATATTTT
TRBV7-6,.,TRBJ1-3,.,CASSLVSNTIYF,TGTGCCAGCAGCTTAGTGTCGAACACCATATATTTT
TRBV28,TRBD1,TRBJ1-5,.,CASRTRDRGGRVGNQPQHF,TGTGCCAGCAGGACCCGGGACAGGGGAGGTCGGGTTGGCAATCAGCCCCAGCATTTT
TRBV2,.,TRBJ2-5,.,CASSETGVQETQYF,TGTGCCAGCAGTGAAACAGGAGTTCAAGAGACCCAGTACTTC
TRBV7-9,.,TRBJ1-2,.,CASSPHRSYGYTF,TGTGCCAGCAGCCCCCACAGGTCCTATGGCTACACCTTC
TRBV9,.,TRBJ1-1,.,CASSVGGFTEAFF,TGTGCCAGCAGCGTAGGAGGATTCACTGAAGCTTTCTTT
TRBV6-1,TRBD1,TRBJ1-1,.,CASSETGWWNTEAFF,TGTGCCAGCAGTGAGACAGGGTGGTGGAACACTGAAGCTTTCTTT
TRBV29-1,.,TRBJ1-2,.,CSMITALYGYTF,TGCAGCATGATTACAGCCCTCTATGGCTACACCTTC
TRBV18,TRBD2,TRBJ2-2,.,CASSPPNLAVYTGELFF,TGTGCCAGCTCACCACCGAATCTAGCGGTCTACACCGGGGAGCTGTTTTTT
TRBV28,.,TRBJ1-1,.,CASSTSHTEAFF,TGTGCCAGCAGCACTAGTCACACTGAAGCTTTCTTT
TRBV30,TRBD1,TRBJ2-3,.,CAWRANRGRVDTQYF,TGTGCCTGGAGGGCAAACAGGGGGCGGGTAGATACGCAGTATTTT
TRBV18,.,TRBJ1-5,.,CASSPLGAYSNQPQHF,TGTGCCAGCTCACCGTTGGGAGCTTATAGCAATCAGCCCCAGCATTTT
TRBV13,.,TRBJ2-7,.,CASSSDGLTYEQYF,TGTGCCAGCAGTTCCGACGGGTTAACCTACGAGCAGTACTTC
TRBV5-4,.,TRBJ2-7,.,CASSPDRLEQYF,TGTGCCAGCAGCCCTGACAGGCTCGAGCAGTACTTC
TRBV2,.,TRBJ1-3,.,CASSDRSARNTIYF,TGTGCCAGCAGTGATCGGTCAGCGCGAAACACCATATATTTT
TRBV5-8,.,TRBJ1-6,.,CASARGRQNSPLHF,TGTGCCAGCGCCCGAGGGAGGCAGAATTCACCCCTCCACTTT
TRBV7-7,TRBD1,TRBJ2-5,once,CASSLVLKTGGQETQYF,TGTGCTAGCAGCTTAGTACTTAAGACAGGGGGACAAGAGACCCAGTACTTC
TRBV7-9,TRBD2,TRBJ2-3,.,CASSLLLAGDTDTQYF,TGTGCCAGCAGCTTACTTCTAGCGGGGGACACAGATACGCAGTATTTT
TRBV10-2,TRBD2,TRBJ2-6,.,CASSDRTSGVRANVLTF,TGCGCCAGCAGTGACCGGACTAGCGGGGTTCGGGCCAACGTCCTGACTTTC
TRBV10-1,TRBD2,TRBJ2-1,.,CASSPGLAGVTSYNEQFF,TGCGCCAGCAGTCCGGGACTAGCGGGAGTTACGTCCTACAATGAGCAGTTCTTC
TRBV5-5,.,TRBJ2-7,few,CASSLGVDEQYF,TGTGCCAGCAGCTTAGGGGTCGACGAGCAGTACTTC
TRBV7-7,.,TRBJ2-7,.,CASSFDSTNSSYEQYF,TGTGCTAGCAGCTTTGACAGTACCAATAGCTCCTACGAGCAGTACTTC
TRBV5-1,.,TRBJ1-4,.,CASSSGATNEKLFF,TGCGCCAGCAGCTCGGGAGCAACTAATGAAAAACTGTTTTTT
TRBV6-6,TRBD2,TRBJ2-2,.,CASSQPSGGANTGELFF,TGTGCCAGCAGTCAACCTAGCGGGGGGGCAAACACCGGGGAGCTGTTTTTT
TRBV27,.,TRBJ2-5,.,CASSLWGQGGKETQYF,TGTGCCAGCAGTTTATGGGGGCAGGGGGGCAAAGAGACCCAGTACTTC
TRBV27,TRBD1,TRBJ1-1,.,CASSLYSGTAEAFF,TGTGCCAGCAGTCTCTACTCTGGGACAGCTGAAGCTTTCTTT
TRBV7-9,.,TRBJ1-1,.,CASSLTTGHTEAFF,TGTGCCAGCAGCTTAACTACAGGGCACACTGAAGCTTTCTTT
TRBV6-1,TRBD1,TRBJ1-6,.,CASSEARDRAYSPLHF,TGTGCCAGCAGTGAAGCAAGGGACAGGGCTTATTCACCCCTCCACTTT
TRBV6-5,.,TRBJ2-2,.,CASSYSRDTGELFF,TGTGCCAGCAGTTACTCGCGTGACACCGGGGAGCTGTTTTTT
TRBV6-5,TRBD2,TRBJ2-1,.,CASRGPSGSHNEQFF,TGTGCCAGCAGGGGCCCTAGCGGGAGCCACAATGAGCAGTTCTTC
TRBV5-8,.,TRBJ1-1,.,CASSLARGRTEAFF,TGTGCCAGCAGCTTGGCCCGGGGAAGGACTGAAGCTTTCTTT
TRBV27,.,TRBJ1-4,.,CASARGNRIKTEKLFF,TGTGCCAGCGCCAGGGGCAACCGGATTAAAACTGAAAAACTGTTTTTT
TRBV30,.,TRBJ1-5,.,CAWSGLGGTVINQPQHF,TGTGCCTGGAGTGGATTGGGGGGGACGGTAATTAATCAGCCCCAGCATTTT
TRBV7-6,TRBD1,TRBJ1-4,once,CASSPRTGDEKLFF,TGTGCCAGCAGCCCAAGGACAGGGGATGAAAAACTGTTTTTT
TRBV19,.,TRBJ1-5,.,CASSIGPLNQPQHF,TGTGCCAGTAGTATAGGTCCACTCAATCAGCCCCAGCATTTT
TRBV7-9,TRBD2,TRBJ2-7,.,CASRGSSGGPHEQYF,TGTGCCAGCAGAGGCTCGTCGGGAGGGCCCCACGAGCAGTACTTC
TRBV6-6,.,TRBJ1-2,.,CASSYSAGDYGYTF,TGTGCCAGCAGTTACTCCGCAGGGGACTATGGCTACACCTTC
TRBV4-3,TRBD2,TRBJ2-7,once,CASSQALGTSGSIYEQYF,TGCGCCAGCAGCCAAGCACTCGGGACTAGCGGGAGTATCTACGAGCAGTACTTC
TRBV6-9,.,TRBJ2-1,.,CASIGYSRGDEQFF,TGTGCCAGCATAGGTTACTCCAGGGGCGATGAGCAGTTCTTC
TRBV6-5,.,TRBJ1-5,.,CASSYFVNQPQHF,TGTGCCAGCAGTTACTTCGTCAATCAGCCCCAGCATTTT
TRBV9,.,TRBJ2-3,.,CASSPRKIGRIDTQYF,TGTGCCAGCAGCCCCCGCAAGATCGGGAGAATCGATACGCAGTATTTT
TRBV5-1,.,TRBJ1-5,many,CASSFGVSGPQHF,TGCGCCAGCAGCTTCGGTGTTAGCGGGCCCCAGCATTTT
TRBV19,TRBD1,TRBJ2-5,.,CASSIGQGSVGTQYF,TGTGCCAGTAGTATAGGACAGGGGTCCGTAGGGACCCAGTACTTC
TRBV10-3,.,TRBJ2-7,.,CAISQRTYEQYF,TGTGCCATCAGCCAGCGGACCTACGAGCAGTACTTC
TRBV2,TRBD2,TRBJ2-2,.,CARSTKRGANTGELFF,TGTGCCCGCTCCACTAAGCGGGGTGCGAACACCGGGGAGCTGTTTTTT
TRBV11-2,.,TRBJ1-1,.,CASSSWPGQSSAEAFF,TGTGCCAGCAGCTCATGGCCAGGGCAGTCTTCTGCTGAAGCTTTCTTT
TRBV18,.,TRBJ1-1,.,CASSLYDLNTEAFF,TGTGCCAGCTCACTCTACGATTTGAACACTGAAGCTTTCTTT
TRBV4-2,.,TRBJ1-2,.,CASSQGGITYGYTF,TGTGCCAGCAGCCAAGGCGGGATAACTTATGGCTACACCTTC